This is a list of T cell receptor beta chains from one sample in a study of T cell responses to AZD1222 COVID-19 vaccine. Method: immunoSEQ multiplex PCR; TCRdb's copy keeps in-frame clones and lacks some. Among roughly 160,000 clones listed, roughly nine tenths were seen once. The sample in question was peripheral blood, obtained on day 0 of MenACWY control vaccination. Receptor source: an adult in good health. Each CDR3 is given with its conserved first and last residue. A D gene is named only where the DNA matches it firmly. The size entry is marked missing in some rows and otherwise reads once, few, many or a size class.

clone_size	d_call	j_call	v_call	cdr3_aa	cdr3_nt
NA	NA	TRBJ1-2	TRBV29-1	CSEGTSHYGYTF	TGCAGCGAGGGGACTAGCCACTATGGCTACACCTTC
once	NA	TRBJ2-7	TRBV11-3	CASGKAPSSYEQYF	TGTGCCAGCGGGAAGGCACCGAGCTCCTACGAGCAGTACTTC
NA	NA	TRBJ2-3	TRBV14	CASSLGATDTQYF	TGTGCCAGCAGCCTCGGTGCCACAGATACGCAGTATTTT
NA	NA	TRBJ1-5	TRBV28	CASSHRQLNQPQHF	TGTGCCAGCAGCCACCGGCAGCTCAATCAGCCCCAGCATTTT
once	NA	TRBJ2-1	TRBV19	CASRGKDSYNEQFF	TGTGCCAGTAGAGGGAAAGACTCCTACAATGAGCAGTTCTTC
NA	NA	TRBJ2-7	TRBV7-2	CASSSDPGYEQYF	TGTGCCAGCAGCTCGGATCCGGGCTACGAGCAGTACTTC
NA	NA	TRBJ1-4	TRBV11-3	CASSKRGEKLFF	TGTGCCAGCAGCAAACGGGGGGAAAAACTGTTTTTT
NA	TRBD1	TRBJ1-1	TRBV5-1	CASSITGGPLQEAFF	TGCGCCAGCAGCATTACAGGGGGCCCACTCCAAGAAGCTTTCTTT
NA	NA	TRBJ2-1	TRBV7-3	CASSPYGGGYNEQFF	TGTGCCAGCAGCCCATACGGGGGCGGCTACAATGAGCAGTTCTTC
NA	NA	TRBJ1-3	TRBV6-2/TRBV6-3	CASSYRGSGNTIYF	TGTGCCAGCAGTTACCGGGGATCTGGAAACACCATATATTTT
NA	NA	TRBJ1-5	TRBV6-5	CASSDSLNQPQHF	TGTGCCAGCAGCGACAGCCTCAATCAGCCCCAGCATTTT
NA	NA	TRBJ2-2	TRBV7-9	CASSLVGSGSTGELFF	TGTGCCAGCAGCTTAGTTGGGTCGGGATCCACCGGGGAGCTGTTTTTT
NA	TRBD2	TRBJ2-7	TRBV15	CATSRDTRGGQYF	TGTGCCACCAGCAGAGATACCCGGGGGGGGCAGTACTTC
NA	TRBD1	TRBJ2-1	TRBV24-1	CATRGQGLNEQFF	TGTGCCACCAGAGGACAGGGTTTGAATGAGCAGTTCTTC
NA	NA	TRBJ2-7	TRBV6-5	CASSYSSRSSSYEQYF	TGTGCCAGCAGTTACTCGAGCCGATCCAGCTCCTACGAGCAGTACTTC
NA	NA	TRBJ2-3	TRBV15	CATSRERSTDTQYF	TGTGCCACCAGCAGAGAACGGAGCACAGATACGCAGTATTTT
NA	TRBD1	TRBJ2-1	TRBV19	CASSIGTGGANEQFF	TGTGCCAGTAGTATAGGGACAGGGGGGGCGAATGAGCAGTTCTTC
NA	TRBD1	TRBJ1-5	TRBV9	CASSAGTGGGNQPQHF	TGTGCCAGCAGCGCCGGGACAGGGGGGGGCAATCAGCCCCAGCATTTT
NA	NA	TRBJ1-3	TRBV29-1	CSVEGRGNNTIYF	TGCAGCGTTGAGGGACGTGGAAACAACACCATATATTTT